The 16 T cell receptor beta chains in this list originate from one sample, sequenced in a study of shared clonotypes between healthy human individuals. TCRdb's copy holds only in-frame clones and misses some; the assay was immunoSEQ multiplex PCR. The data show about 500,000 clones, roughly 80% seen once. Sequences were obtained from PBMCs. The origin of the receptors is a woman aged 40 to 50 in good health. Some clones in this sample may be carry-over from other donors' samples.

This chain joins TRBV5-1 and TRBJ2-1; the match to TRBD2 covers 11 bases. This CDR3 comprises 18 residues. Germline lookup yields CDR1 SGHRS and CDR2 YFSETQ. Trimming at V came to 5 bases and at J to 0 bases, leaving 10 bases not matched to a gene. CDR3 nucleotide sequence: TGCGCCAGCAGGTCCCGGGGGACTAGCGGCCTCTCCTACAATGAGCAGTTCTTC. As protein: CASRSRGTSGLSYNEQFF.

The chain uses TRBV27 and TRBJ2-1; the match to TRBD2 covers 7 bases. The V segment lost 9 bases and the J segment 0 bases; nucleotides outside the gene matches: 8. This CDR3 spans 15 amino acids. Germline values: CDR1 MNHEY, CDR2 SMNVEV (reference sequence). The CDR3, as DNA: TGTGCCAGTAAAAACCGGGAGGACTCCTACAATGAGCAGTTCTTC. It translates to CASKNREDSYNEQFF.

The V call is TRBV30, the J call TRBJ1-5, with D possibly being TRBD1 (5 bases). The CDR3 covers 13 residues. Trimming cost V 1 base and J 5 bases, with 9 bases left between them. The germline CDR1 and CDR2 sequences are GTSNPN and SVGIG (reference sequence). The CDR3 loop reads CAWSGGTDQPQHF. In DNA, the CDR3 is TGTGCCTGGAGTGGGGGCACAGATCAGCCCCAGCATTTT.

This chain uses TRBV7-2 with TRBJ2-1, with TRBD2 matching 15 bases. V lost 6 bases and J lost 9; bases outside the gene matches: 9. The CDR3 spans 16 residues. Looked up from germline, CDR1 is SGHTA and CDR2 is FQGNSA. CDR3 residues: CASSRTSGRARSEQFF. CDR3 nucleotide sequence: TGTGCCAGCAGTCGGACTAGCGGGAGGGCCAGGAGTGAGCAGTTCTTC.

J is TRBJ2-7 and V is TRBV5-1; D is unresolved. The CDR3 has 14 amino acids. Germline-derived CDR1 and CDR2 are SGHRS and YFSETQ. V lost 0 bases to trimming and J lost 1 base, with 8 bases between them. In DNA form, the CDR3 reads TGCGCCAGCAGCTTGGTAGTACAGTCCTACGAGCAGTACTTC. This gives the protein CASSLVVQSYEQYF.

The rearrangement uses TRBV11-2 and TRBJ1-3, with D perhaps matching TRBD1 (6 bases). Per germline, CDR1 SGHAT and CDR2 FQNNGV. V lost 5 bases and J 0 bases, leaving 14 bases between the germline ends. The CDR3 contains 16 residues. The chain's CDR3 is CASSEWGLSSGNTIYF. In DNA form, the CDR3 reads TGTGCCAGCAGCGAGTGGGGGCTCTCCTCTGGAAACACCATATATTTT.

The gene calls are TRBV19 and TRBJ1-4; D perhaps matches TRBD1 (6 bases). This CDR3 has 14 amino acids. Germline V gene data show CDR1 as LNHDA and CDR2 as SQIVND (reference sequence). With 6 bases removed from V and 7 bases from J, the gap between germline ends came to 15 bases. CDR3 residues: CASSEGVRGEKLFF. CDR3 DNA: TGTGCCAGTAGCGAGGGCGTCAGGGGTGAAAAACTGTTTTTT. Supplemented by reference TRBV19 and TRBJ1-4, the full variable domain reads DGGITQSPKYLFRKEGQNVTLSCEQNLNHDAMYWYRQDPGQGLRLIYYSQIVNDFQKGDIAEGYSVSREKKESFPLTVTSAQKNPTAFYLCASSEGVRGEKLFFGSGTQLSVL.

The chain carries TRBV5-4 and TRBJ1-5; D unclear. Germline-derived CDR1 and CDR2 are SGHNT and YYREEE (reference sequence). The CDR3 covers 13 residues. The V and J ends lost 4 bases and 5 bases respectively, with 10 bases between them. CDR3 amino acids: CASSLGVDQPQHF. For the CDR3, the DNA is TGTGCCAGCAGCCTCGGGGTGGATCAGCCCCAGCATTTT.

The chain combines TRBV6-5 with TRBJ1-1; D perhaps matches TRBD1 (6 bases). The CDR3 runs to 13 residues. Trimming took 9 bases from V and 8 from J, leaving 19 bases between them. The germline V gene encodes CDR1 MNHEY and CDR2 SVGAGI. CDR3 coding DNA: TGTGCCAGTTCGTCCTTGAGGGGGGCCGAAGCTTTCTTT. Translation gives CASSSLRGAEAFF.

The count of this clone is one. The chain has TRBV5-6 and TRBJ2-1; 7 positions match TRBD1. This CDR3 contains 15 residues. CDR1 SGHDT and CDR2 YYEEEE come from the germline V gene. The V and J ends lost 2 bases and 3 bases, in that order; junction bases with no gene match: 5. CDR3 DNA sequence: TGTGCCAGCAGCTTCCTTCGACAGGGCTACAATGAGCAGTTCTTC. Translation gives CASSFLRQGYNEQFF.

The V and J genes are TRBV19 and TRBJ2-7, with 11 bases matching TRBD2. This CDR3 is 14 amino acids long. J lost 5 bases, V lost 3 bases, and 3 bases had no gene match. The germline V gene has CDR1 LNHDA and CDR2 SQIVND (reference sequence). DNA for the CDR3: TGTGCCAGTAGTATTACTAGCGGGAGCGACGAGCAGTACTTC. Translation gives CASSITSGSDEQYF.

Written as DNA, the CDR3 is TGTGCCAGCAGCGTGGGGTCGGGAGAGGTTTACGAGCAGTACTTC. This codes for CASSVGSGEVYEQYF. V usage is TRBV9 and J usage is TRBJ2-7, with a possible D match to TRBD2 (6 bases). The CDR3 length is 15 residues. Trimming took off 2 bases at V and 4 bases at J, with 16 bases between the two ends. In germline, CDR1 is SGDLS, CDR2 YYNGEE.

The chain links TRBV7-2 to TRBJ2-3; D remains unclear. From germline, CDR1 is SGHTA and CDR2 FQGNSA. Trimming removed 5 bases from V and 0 bases from J, with 3 bases in between. This CDR3 comprises 12 residues. The CDR3 bases are TGTGCCAGCAGCCTTAGCACAGATACGCAGTATTTT. Translated: CASSLSTDTQYF.

The chain employs TRBV10-3 and TRBJ2-5; 9 nucleotides agree with TRBD1. The V and J ends lost 4 bases and 2 bases, in that order; junction bases with no gene match: 8. This CDR3 is built from 16 residues. Germline CDR1 is ENHRY and CDR2 is SYGVKD. The CDR3, as DNA: TGTGCCATCAGTGGGGGGACAGGGTACCCACAAGAGACCCAGTACTTC. Its protein is CAISGGTGYPQETQYF.

The J gene is TRBJ2-7, the V gene TRBV27; D gene unclear. The CDR3 has 15 amino acids. The germline V and J ends were trimmed by 6 bases and 1 base, with 16 bases remaining between them. Germline V gene sequence: CDR1 MNHEY, CDR2 SMNVEV (reference sequence). CDR3 sequence reads: CASSLGRAMSYEQYF. DNA of the CDR3: TGTGCCAGCAGCCTTGGACGGGCTATGTCCTACGAGCAGTACTTC.

This clone was seen a handful of times. The chain combines TRBV5-1 with TRBJ2-2, with TRBD1 matching 7 bases. Germline-derived CDR1 and CDR2 are SGHRS and YFSETQ. CDR3 length: 14 amino acids. V shed 4 bases and J 7 bases; nucleotides not matched to a gene: 7. The CDR3 spells CASSLQDRVGELFF. The CDR3 DNA reads as TGCGCCAGCAGCCTCCAAGACAGGGTCGGGGAGCTGTTTTTT.